Listed below are T cell receptor beta chains from one sample, sequenced in a study of post-analysis software for immune sequencing data. TCRdb re-called the PCR reads with MiXCR, one entry per CDR3 protein. Found here are hundreds of thousands of distinct CDR3 sequences, 25% to 30% of them singletons; the top ten hold approximately 0.6%. Sequencing used blood. Receptors were obtained from a girl aged 5-17 years with multiple sclerosis. CDR3s include the opening cysteine and the closing phenylalanine or tryptophan. Clone size is not always given. Where it is, it says once, few, many or a class for expanded clones.

clone_size: -
j_call: TRBJ2-5
v_call: TRBV15
cdr3_aa: CATSRVEEVETQYF

clone_size: few
j_call: TRBJ1-6
v_call: TRBV27
cdr3_aa: CASSLGGLGSPLHF

clone_size: -
j_call: TRBJ2-5
v_call: TRBV21-1
cdr3_aa: CASSLWGPPFWKQYF

clone_size: few
j_call: TRBJ2-5
v_call: TRBV29-1
cdr3_aa: CSVERGPYQETQYF

clone_size: -
j_call: TRBJ2-5
v_call: TRBV6-6
cdr3_aa: CATRVGEQETQYF

clone_size: -
j_call: TRBJ2-1
v_call: TRBV20-1
cdr3_aa: CSAREFGGGNEQFF

clone_size: few
j_call: TRBJ2-5
v_call: TRBV20-1
cdr3_aa: CSARPDSPKLNEQYF

clone_size: few
j_call: TRBJ2-3
v_call: TRBV12-3/TRBV12-4
cdr3_aa: CASSLWDRVSDTQYF

clone_size: few
j_call: TRBJ1-1
v_call: TRBV7-2
cdr3_aa: CASSPWGWDQAFF

clone_size: few
j_call: TRBJ2-3
v_call: TRBV7-2
cdr3_aa: CASSLDLGSSITDTQYF

clone_size: -
j_call: TRBJ2-1
v_call: TRBV2
cdr3_aa: CASSERAPGSSEQFF

clone_size: -
j_call: TRBJ2-3
v_call: TRBV7-6
cdr3_aa: CASRGRTTDTQYF

clone_size: -
j_call: -
v_call: TRBV6-2/TRBV6-3
cdr3_aa: CASRLAVPLNEQYF

clone_size: -
j_call: TRBJ1-4
v_call: TRBV7-9
cdr3_aa: CASSLDRDHEKLFF

clone_size: few
j_call: TRBJ2-6
v_call: TRBV29-1
cdr3_aa: CSVFGQTLSGANVLTF

clone_size: -
j_call: TRBJ2-7
v_call: TRBV5-6
cdr3_aa: CASSSSTGAFGYF

clone_size: -
j_call: TRBJ1-6
v_call: TRBV6-6
cdr3_aa: CASSYYRQNSPLYF

clone_size: few
j_call: TRBJ2-3
v_call: TRBV27
cdr3_aa: CASSILGTGGPQDTQYF

clone_size: few
j_call: TRBJ1-2
v_call: TRBV28
cdr3_aa: CASSKGQAYGYTF

clone_size: -
j_call: TRBJ2-7
v_call: TRBV10-3
cdr3_aa: CAISQPPGDRVTSYEQYF

clone_size: -
j_call: TRBJ1-1
v_call: TRBV4-1
cdr3_aa: CASSQTKNMNTEAFF

clone_size: -
j_call: TRBJ1-4
v_call: TRBV3-1
cdr3_aa: CASSQDFGTGGPANEKLFF

clone_size: -
j_call: TRBJ2-3
v_call: TRBV28
cdr3_aa: CASCRDTDTQYF

clone_size: few
j_call: TRBJ1-2
v_call: TRBV28
cdr3_aa: CASRTDRPLDGYTF

clone_size: few
j_call: TRBJ1-2
v_call: TRBV5-1
cdr3_aa: CASRVSRVHYGYTF

clone_size: many
j_call: TRBJ2-7
v_call: TRBV7-8
cdr3_aa: CASSLDGITTYEQYF